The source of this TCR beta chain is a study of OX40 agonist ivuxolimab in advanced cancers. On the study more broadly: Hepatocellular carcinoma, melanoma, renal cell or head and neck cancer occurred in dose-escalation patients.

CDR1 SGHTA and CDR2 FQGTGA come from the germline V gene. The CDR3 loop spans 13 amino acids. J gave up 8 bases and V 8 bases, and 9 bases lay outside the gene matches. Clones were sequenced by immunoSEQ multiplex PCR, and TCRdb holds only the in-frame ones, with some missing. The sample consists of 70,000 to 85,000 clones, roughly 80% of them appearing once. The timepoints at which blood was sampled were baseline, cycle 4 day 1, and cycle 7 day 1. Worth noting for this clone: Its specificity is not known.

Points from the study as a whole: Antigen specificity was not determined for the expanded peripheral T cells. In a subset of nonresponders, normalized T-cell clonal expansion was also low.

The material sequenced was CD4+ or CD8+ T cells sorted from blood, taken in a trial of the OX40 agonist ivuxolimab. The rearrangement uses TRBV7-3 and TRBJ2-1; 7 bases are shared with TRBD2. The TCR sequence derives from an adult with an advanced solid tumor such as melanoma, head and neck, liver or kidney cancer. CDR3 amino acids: CASGRDYSHEQFF. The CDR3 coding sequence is TGTGCCAGCGGCCGGGACTATTCCCATGAGCAGTTCTTC.